A single sample gave rise to the 11 T cell receptor beta chains below, sequenced in a study of blood T cells in healthy people across ages. Primers used in a second PCR of roughly 7 to 12 cycles were a sample-barcoded 5' primer and a J-beta primer mix. Each CDR3 protein is one row after TCRdb ran MiXCR on the 5' RACE reads. Of more than 650,000 distinct CDR3 sequences in the sample, roughly 24% were seen once. These same data were also listed under a study on T cells of mothers and their children.

The material sequenced was blood. The receptors shown here come from a boy aged 10-17 years in good health.

There are many counts of this clonotype. V and J are TRBV2 and TRBJ2-3; no clear D. V shed 3 bases and J shed 2 bases, with 3 bases lying between them. This CDR3 contains 12 residues. Germline V gives CDR1 SNHLY, CDR2 FYNNEI. CDR3 bases: TGTGCCAGCAGTGACCACACAGATACGCAGTATTTT. It translates to CASSDHTDTQYF.

This clonotype was found a few times. The chain is built from TRBV15 and TRBJ2-2; no reliable D call. Germline V gene data show CDR1 as LNHNV and CDR2 as YYDKDF (reference sequence). CDR3 size: 12 residues. The V and J ends lost 2 bases and 2 bases respectively, with 0 bases between them. CDR3 in DNA: TGTGCCACCAGCAGAAACACCGGGGAGCTGTTTTTT. It translates to CATSRNTGELFF.

This clonotype was seen a few times. The chain carries TRBV7-6 and TRBJ1-4, with D perhaps matching TRBD1 (6 bases). Trimming left V 5 bases short and J 8 bases short, with 15 bases between. The germline CDR1 and CDR2 sequences are SGHVS and FNYEAQ. CDR3 length equals 14 residues. The CDR3 coding sequence is TGTGCCAGCAGCATTCGGGGGCCTTGGGAAAAACTGTTTTTT. Translating gives CASSIRGPWEKLFF.

The chain combines TRBV3-1 with TRBJ2-3, with D maybe TRBD2 (6 bases). The CDR3 extends over 16 amino acids. V gave up 6 bases and J gave up 2 bases, with 18 bases separating them. Germline V gene lookup returns CDR1 LGHDT and CDR2 YNNKEL (reference sequence). For the CDR3, the DNA is TGTGCCAGCAGGGGGGTCGGCGGGATCACCACAGATACGCAGTATTTT. As protein: CASRGVGGITTDTQYF.

This chain links TRBV9 with TRBJ2-1; 7 bases are a match to TRBD2. The CDR3 sequence is 14 residues long. CDR1 is SGDLS and CDR2 is YYNGEE in the germline V gene. J was trimmed by 5 bases and V by 2 bases; bases with no gene match: 4. CDR3 in amino acids: CASSVRAGNNEQFF. In DNA form, the CDR3 reads TGTGCCAGCAGCGTTCGAGCGGGGAACAATGAGCAGTTCTTC. Using reference TRBV9 and TRBJ2-1 for the parts outside the CDR3, the full variable domain is DSGVTQTPKHLITATGQRVTLRCSPRSGDLSVYWYQQSLDQGLQFLIQYYNGEERAKGNILERFSAQQFPDLHSELNLSSLELGDSALYFCASSVRAGNNEQFFGPGTRLTVL.

The CDR3 sequence is CSAPKGQGAKNIQYF. CDR3 nucleotide sequence: TGCAGTGCTCCGAAAGGGCAAGGGGCCAAAAACATTCAGTACTTC. The chain carries TRBV20-1 and TRBJ2-4; D uncertain. V was trimmed by 5 bases and J by 1 base, leaving 15 bases between them. CDR1 DFQATT and CDR2 SNEGSKA come from the germline V gene (reference sequence). The CDR3 extends over 15 amino acids.

This clonotype came up a few times. V gene TRBV6-2 or TRBV6-3 combines with J gene TRBJ2-5; D is perhaps TRBD2 (6 bases). The CDR3 is made up of 14 amino acids. Germline CDR1 is MNHEY and CDR2 is SVGEGT. Between the trimmed V and J ends, which lost 3 bases and 0 bases, there was a span of 8 bases. This CDR3 reads CASSYSSDQETQYF. The DNA for the CDR3 is TGTGCCAGCAGTTATTCTAGCGACCAAGAGACCCAGTACTTC.

There are a few counts of this clonotype. The chain combines TRBV7-9 with TRBJ2-5; D gene ambiguous. The J call may be mistaken, given a closer DNA end match to TRBJ2-7. In germline, CDR1 is SEHNR, CDR2 FQNEAQ (reference sequence). The CDR3 is made up of 14 amino acids. The CDR3 DNA reads as TGTGCCAGCAGCTTCCGTCGCGGATCCTACGAGCAGTACTTC. Protein product: CASSFRRGSYEQYF.

This clonotype was observed a handful of times. The chain has TRBV29-1 and TRBJ2-5; no firm D call. The germline V gene has CDR1 SQVTM and CDR2 ANQGSEA. The CDR3 spans 12 residues. V dropped 3 bases and J dropped 3 bases, with 8 bases sitting between them. CDR3 in DNA: TGCAGCGTTGAGCACAGTGAAGAGACCCAGTACTTC. As protein: CSVEHSEETQYF.

This clonotype came up a few times. The V call is TRBV5-1, the J call TRBJ1-2, with D possibly being TRBD1 (5 bases). CDR1 and CDR2 from the germline V gene are SGHRS and YFSETQ. This CDR3 has 14 amino acids. V was cut by 4 bases and J by 4 bases, with 14 bases left in between. CDR3 amino acids: CASSDSDSPYGYTF. The CDR3, as DNA: TGCGCCAGCAGCGATTCTGACAGCCCCTATGGCTACACCTTC. The full variable domain, with the rest looked up from reference TRBV5-1 and TRBJ1-2, is KAGVTQTPRYLIKTRGQQVTLSCSPISGHRSVSWYQQTPGQGLQFLFEYFSETQRNKGNFPGRFSGRQFSNSRSEMNVSTLELGDSALYLCASSDSDSPYGYTFGSGTRLTVV.

V and J are TRBV20-1 and TRBJ2-5; TRBD2 matches at 12 bases. With 4 bases clipped from V and 5 bases from J, the junction kept 5 bases outside the gene matches. Germline V gene data show CDR1 as DFQATT and CDR2 as SNEGSKA (reference sequence). The CDR3 runs 14 residues. The CDR3 bases are TGCAGTGCTACTCTAGCGGGGGGGCTGGAGACCCAGTACTTC. Translation gives CSATLAGGLETQYF.